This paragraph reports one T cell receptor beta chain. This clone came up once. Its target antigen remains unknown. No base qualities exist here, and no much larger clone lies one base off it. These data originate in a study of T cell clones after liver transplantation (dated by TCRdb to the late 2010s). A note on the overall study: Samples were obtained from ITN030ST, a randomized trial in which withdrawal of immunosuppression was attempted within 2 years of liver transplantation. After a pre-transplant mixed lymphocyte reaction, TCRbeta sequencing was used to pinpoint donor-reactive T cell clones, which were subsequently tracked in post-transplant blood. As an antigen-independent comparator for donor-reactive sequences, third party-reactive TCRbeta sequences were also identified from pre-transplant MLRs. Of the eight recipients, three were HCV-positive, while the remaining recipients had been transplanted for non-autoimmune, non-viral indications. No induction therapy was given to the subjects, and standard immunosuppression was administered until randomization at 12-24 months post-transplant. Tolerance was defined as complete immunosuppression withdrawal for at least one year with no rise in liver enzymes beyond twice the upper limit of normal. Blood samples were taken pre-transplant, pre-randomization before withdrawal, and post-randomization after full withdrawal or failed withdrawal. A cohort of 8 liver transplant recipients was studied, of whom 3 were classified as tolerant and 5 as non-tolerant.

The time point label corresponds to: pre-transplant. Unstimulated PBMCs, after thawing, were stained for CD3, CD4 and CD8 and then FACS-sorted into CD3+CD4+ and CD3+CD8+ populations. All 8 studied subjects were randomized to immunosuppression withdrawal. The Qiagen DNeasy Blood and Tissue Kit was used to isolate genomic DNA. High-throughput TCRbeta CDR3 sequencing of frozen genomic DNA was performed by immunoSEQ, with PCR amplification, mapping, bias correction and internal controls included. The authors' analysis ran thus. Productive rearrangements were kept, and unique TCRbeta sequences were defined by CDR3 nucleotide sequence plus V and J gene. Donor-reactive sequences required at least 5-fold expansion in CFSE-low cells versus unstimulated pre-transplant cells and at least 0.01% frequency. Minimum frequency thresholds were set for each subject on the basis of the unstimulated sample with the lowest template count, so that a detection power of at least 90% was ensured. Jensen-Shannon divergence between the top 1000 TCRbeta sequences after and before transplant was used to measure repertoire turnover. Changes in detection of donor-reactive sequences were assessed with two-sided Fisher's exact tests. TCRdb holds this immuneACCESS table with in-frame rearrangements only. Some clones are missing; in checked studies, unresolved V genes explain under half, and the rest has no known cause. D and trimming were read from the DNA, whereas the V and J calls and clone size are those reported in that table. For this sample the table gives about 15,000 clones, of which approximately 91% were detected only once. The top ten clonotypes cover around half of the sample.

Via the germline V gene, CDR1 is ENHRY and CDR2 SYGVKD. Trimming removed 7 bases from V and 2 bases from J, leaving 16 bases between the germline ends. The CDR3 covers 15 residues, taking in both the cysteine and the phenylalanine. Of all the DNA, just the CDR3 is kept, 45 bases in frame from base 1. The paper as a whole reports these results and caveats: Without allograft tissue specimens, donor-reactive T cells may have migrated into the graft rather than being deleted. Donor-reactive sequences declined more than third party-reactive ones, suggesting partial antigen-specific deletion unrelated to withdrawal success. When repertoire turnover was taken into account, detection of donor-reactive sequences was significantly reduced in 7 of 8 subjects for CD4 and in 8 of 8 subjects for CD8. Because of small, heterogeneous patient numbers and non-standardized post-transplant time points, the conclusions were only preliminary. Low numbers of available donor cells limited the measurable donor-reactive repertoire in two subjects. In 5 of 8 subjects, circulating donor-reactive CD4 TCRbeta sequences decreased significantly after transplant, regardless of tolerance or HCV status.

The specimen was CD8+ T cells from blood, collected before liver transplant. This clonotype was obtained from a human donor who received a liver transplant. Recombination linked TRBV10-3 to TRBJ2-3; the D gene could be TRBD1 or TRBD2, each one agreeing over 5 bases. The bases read TGTGCCATCACCCCTGGGGGTTCTAACACAGATACGCAGTATTTT. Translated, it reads CAITPGGSNTDTQYF.